The 23 T cell receptor beta chains listed next were all sequenced from one sample in a study of healthy donors' naive CD4 and CD8 T cells. Each TCR library used approximately 500 ng of total RNA and a linear amplification protocol. TCRdb reprocessed the reads with MiXCR, giving one entry per CDR3 protein. The sample consists of roughly 200,000 distinct CDR3 sequences, 65% to 80% of them appearing once. Sequenced material: naive CD4+ and CD8+ T cells sorted from blood, pooled from several donors. The receptors come from a pool of human donors in good health; the sample pools cells from several healthy donors.

The table lists this clonotype with a count of one. The chain employs TRBV7-2 and TRBJ2-3, with 8 positions matching TRBD2. The CDR3 loop spans 17 amino acids. Germline CDR1 SGHTA, CDR2 FQGNSA. V shed 0 bases and J 2 bases; nucleotides not matched to a gene: 7. For the CDR3, the DNA is TGTGCCAGCAGCTTAGCGTGGGGACTAGGTATCACAGATACGCAGTATTTT. It is translated as CASSLAWGLGITDTQYF.

V and J are TRBV19 and TRBJ1-3; D is unclear. Germline CDR1 LNHDA, CDR2 SQIVND (reference sequence). This CDR3 has 14 residues. The ends were cut back, 6 bases at V and 0 bases at J, with 9 bases in the middle. DNA of the CDR3: TGTGCCAGTAGACGGGATAACTCTGGAAACACCATATATTTT. As protein: CASRRDNSGNTIYF.

J is TRBJ1-2 and V is TRBV5-1; no firm D call. This CDR3 has 14 amino acids. V was pared by 4 bases and J by 1 base, with 11 bases between. In germline, CDR1 is SGHRS, CDR2 YFSETQ. CDR3 in amino acids: CASSRQEGNYGYTF. The CDR3 DNA sequence: TGCGCCAGCAGCCGCCAAGAGGGTAACTATGGCTACACCTTC.

This sequence joins TRBV30 and TRBJ2-1; D is undetermined. This CDR3 region has 14 residues. CDR1 and CDR2 from the germline V gene are GTSNPN and SVGIG (reference sequence). V lost 0 bases and J lost 7, with 13 bases in between. This chain's CDR3 is CAWSVGLAVNEQFF. The CDR3 DNA follows: TGTGCCTGGAGTGTAGGTTTAGCCGTAAATGAGCAGTTCTTC.

The genes are TRBV27 and TRBJ2-5; D gene unclear. Germline values: CDR1 MNHEY, CDR2 SMNVEV (reference sequence). CDR3 size: 13 residues. V gave up 4 bases and J gave up 0 bases, with 6 bases separating them. The CDR3 DNA follows: TGTGCCAGCAGTTCGTTGTACCAAGAGACCCAGTACTTC. Translating it yields CASSSLYQETQYF.

This sequence joins TRBV20-1 and TRBJ1-2, with D maybe TRBD1 (5 bases). This CDR3 contains 12 residues. The germline V gene encodes CDR1 DFQATT and CDR2 SNEGSKA (reference sequence). The CDR3 here is CGGPDSSYGYTF. The CDR3 coding sequence is TGCGGGGGTCCAGATTCGTCATATGGCTACACCTTC.

This clonotype was detected only once. The V call is TRBV25-1, the J call TRBJ2-7; unclear D gene. The CDR3 covers 14 residues. Germline loops: CDR1 MGHDK, CDR2 SYGVNS. The V gene lost 1 base and the J gene lost 5 bases, with 12 bases spanning the gap. The CDR3: CASSELGPRDEQYF. For the CDR3, the DNA is TGTGCCAGCAGTGAATTAGGGCCCCGTGACGAGCAGTACTTC.

The V call is TRBV19, the J call TRBJ2-5, with 8 bases lining up with TRBD1. Losses at the gene ends were 10 bases for V and 5 bases for J; bases not matched to a gene: 6. CDR3 length equals 12 residues. From germline, CDR1 is LNHDA and CDR2 SQIVND (reference sequence). CDR3 nucleotides: TGTGCCATAGGGACAGGCTTTGAGACCCAGTACTTC. Translated, it gives CAIGTGFETQYF.

This clonotype was seen only once. The chain links TRBV29-1 to TRBJ1-1; 7 bases map to TRBD1. This CDR3 is built from 11 residues. CDR1 and CDR2 (germline): SQVTM, ANQGSEA. V gave up 6 bases and J gave up 6 bases; unmatched junction bases: 4. The DNA of the CDR3 is TGCAGCGTGAGACAGGGCTCTGAAGCTTTCTTT. As protein: CSVRQGSEAFF.

The chain employs TRBV12-3 or TRBV12-4 and TRBJ1-2; 9 nucleotides line up with TRBD1. The junction had 10 bases not matched to a gene; V was cut back by 5 bases and J by 3 bases. CDR3 length: 16 residues. Here the CDR3 reads CASSPGQGTLDYGYTF. CDR3 bases: TGTGCCAGCAGTCCGGGACAGGGAACACTAGACTATGGCTACACCTTC.

This chain links TRBV14 with TRBJ2-7, with D uncertain. The germline V and J ends were trimmed by 0 bases and 6 bases, with 9 bases remaining between them. The CDR3 spans 13 residues. Germline CDR1 and CDR2: SGHDN and FVKESK. CDR3 nucleotides: TGTGCCAGCAGCCAAGAGTGGGAACGCGAGCAGTACTTC. It codes for CASSQEWEREQYF.

The gene calls are TRBV11-2 and TRBJ1-3; D remains ambiguous. The CDR3 has 13 amino acids. Germline CDR1 SGHAT, CDR2 FQNNGV. The V gene lost 6 bases and the J gene lost 2 bases, with 8 bases spanning the gap. The CDR3 sequence is CASRLPPGNTIYF. CDR3 coding DNA: TGTGCCAGCAGGTTACCCCCTGGAAACACCATATATTTT.

This clonotype was recorded a few times. V usage is TRBV6-5 and J usage is TRBJ2-7; 8 bases align to TRBD1. CDR3 length: 15 amino acids. J gave up 3 bases and V 6 bases, and 10 bases lay outside the gene matches. Germline V gene sequence: CDR1 MNHEY, CDR2 SVGAGI. The chain's CDR3 is CASSKQGGTLYEQYF. In nucleotides, the CDR3 is TGTGCCAGCAGCAAACAGGGGGGAACACTCTACGAGCAGTACTTC.

The rearrangement uses TRBV6-2 or TRBV6-3 and TRBJ1-2; the D gene is possibly TRBD1 (6 bases). The length of the CDR3 is 15 residues. Trimming took off 2 bases at V and 6 bases at J, with 16 bases between the two ends. CDR1 MNHEY and CDR2 SVGEGT come from the germline V gene. CDR3 sequence reads: CASSYGTTGVNGYTF. CDR3 in DNA: TGTGCCAGCAGTTACGGTACGACAGGAGTAAATGGCTACACCTTC.

J is TRBJ1-5 and V is TRBV19, with 8 bases matching TRBD1. This CDR3 has 14 amino acids. Germline V gene lookup returns CDR1 LNHDA and CDR2 SQIVND (reference sequence). Trimming at V came to 5 bases and at J to 6 bases, leaving 6 bases not matched to a gene. This CDR3 is CASSGQGLPQPQHF. DNA for the CDR3: TGTGCCAGTAGTGGACAGGGCCTTCCTCAGCCCCAGCATTTT. Looking up the rest from reference TRBV19 and TRBJ1-5 gives the full variable domain: DGGITQSPKYLFRKEGQNVTLSCEQNLNHDAMYWYRQDPGQGLRLIYYSQIVNDFQKGDIAEGYSVSREKKESFPLTVTSAQKNPTAFYLCASSGQGLPQPQHFGDGTRLSIL.

The CDR3 DNA reads TGTGCCAGTAGTAAACCCGGGCAGCCCCAGCATTTT. Its translation is CASSKPGQPQHF. This chain connects TRBV19 to TRBJ1-5; D is undetermined. Deletions cut 4 bases from V and 7 bases from J, with 8 bases between. The CDR3 spans 12 residues. Germline loops: CDR1 LNHDA, CDR2 SQIVND (reference sequence).

The V and J genes are TRBV6-5 and TRBJ1-5; a possible D gene is TRBD1 (5 bases). Per the germline V gene, CDR1 is MNHEY and CDR2 is SVGAGI. V was trimmed by 7 bases and J by 7 bases, leaving 14 bases between them. CDR3 length: 13 amino acids. CDR3 residues: CASTRALGQPQHF. In DNA, the CDR3 is TGTGCCAGCACCAGGGCCCTCGGGCAGCCCCAGCATTTT.

This clonotype has only a few counts. J is TRBJ2-5 and V is TRBV29-1; 8 bases match TRBD2. The V gene's germline CDR1 is SQVTM and CDR2 ANQGSEA. The CDR3 has 14 amino acids. Trimming removed 5 bases from V and 5 bases from J; junction bases left unmatched: 10. The CDR3 bases are TGCAGCGTTCATTCCGGACTAGCTCGGGAGACCCAGTACTTC. Its translation is CSVHSGLARETQYF.

The CDR3 reads CASSPPRRGTGELFF. The DNA for the CDR3 is TGTGCCAGCTCACCACCGCGGCGAGGCACCGGGGAGCTGTTTTTT. The chain employs TRBV18 and TRBJ2-2, with D uncertain. V was cut by 0 bases and J by 4 bases, with 9 bases left in between. Per the germline V gene, CDR1 is KGHSH and CDR2 is LQKENI. The CDR3 is 15 amino acids.

This rearrangement joins TRBV19 to TRBJ2-7; D is uncertain. The V end lost 1 base, the J end lost 3 bases, and 4 bases lay between the germline ends. The CDR3 covers 12 residues. CDR1 LNHDA and CDR2 SQIVND come from the germline V gene (reference sequence). CDR3 residues: CASSIGSYEQYF. The CDR3 coding sequence is TGTGCCAGTAGTATAGGCAGCTACGAGCAGTACTTC.

Note on this clonotype: Germline is not matched at one junction end, which may reflect a read error. Here the CDR3 DNA reads TGTGCCAGCAGTTACGTGGGCCCGAGGAGCTCACCCCTCCGCTTT. Its protein is CASSYVGPRSSPLRF. The rearrangement joins TRBV6-5 to TRBJ1-6; D remains ambiguous. CDR1 is MNHEY, CDR2 SVGAGI, per germline. The CDR3 extends over 15 amino acids.

The chain is built from TRBV20-1 and TRBJ2-7; D unresolved. With 3 bases removed from V and 4 bases from J, the gap between germline ends came to 7 bases. This CDR3 contains 11 residues. CDR1 and CDR2 (germline): DFQATT, SNEGSKA (reference sequence). CDR3 DNA sequence: TGCAGTGCTAGCGGACGGTACGAGCAGTACTTC. Amino acids: CSASGRYEQYF.

V usage is TRBV7-9 and J usage is TRBJ2-5, with 8 bases fitting TRBD2. The germline V gene encodes CDR1 SEHNR and CDR2 FQNEAQ (reference sequence). There are 15 residues in the CDR3. Trimming cost V 4 bases and J 5 bases; bases outside gene matches: 9. CDR3 nucleotide sequence: TGTGCCAGCAGCTCCGGGACTAGTTTTGTCGAGACCCAGTACTTC. Translation: CASSSGTSFVETQYF.